Presented here are 14 T cell receptor beta chains from one specimen sequenced in a study of regulatory T cells in long-lasting Graves disease (dated by TCRdb to the early 2020s). The protocol used for the library was multiplex PCR. TCRdb names Illumina HiSeq 4000 as the instrument used. TCR beta libraries were built with iRepertoire HTBI primers and Arm-PCR amplification of CDR3 regions. TCRdb passed the public sequencing reads through fastp at Q25 and MiXCR, retaining productive beta sequences. Each entry merges the rows of one CDR3 protein and shows their most common DNA and genes. Here the sample has 530,000 or so distinct CDR3 sequences; roughly 15% occur a single time. The ten top clones hold approximately 12% of the sample. Read against the paper, the sample's time point label means: newly diagnosed GD, antithyroid drugs for less than 3 months. RNA was extracted from PBMCs in TRIzol for both TCR sequencing and RNA sequencing.

These data are also associated with another study on T cells in Graves' hyperthyroidism and ophthalmopathy.

The sequencing here drew on peripheral blood mononuclear cells (PBMCs), taken at new diagnosis, from a patient treated with antithyroid drugs. The origin of the receptors is a man between 18 and 35 years old with Graves disease. Donor details come from another sample of the same person, matched by shared clones.

This clonotype was counted between two and nine times. The rearrangement joins TRBV24-1 to TRBJ1-1; D is unclear. V shed 3 bases and J shed 1 base, with 11 bases lying between them. The CDR3 is made up of 15 amino acids. In germline, CDR1 is KGHDR, CDR2 SFDVKD. This CDR3 is CATSDEGHPNTEAFF. The CDR3 nucleotides read TGTGCCACCAGTGATGAAGGGCACCCGAACACTGAAGCTTTCTTT.

This clonotype has a count of ten or more. The rearrangement joins TRBV30 to TRBJ2-5; 9 positions agree with TRBD1. The germline CDR1 and CDR2 sequences are GTSNPN and SVGIG (reference sequence). The CDR3 covers 15 residues. After removal of 1 base from V and 5 bases from J, the junction contained 8 bases not matched to a gene. The CDR3 DNA follows: TGTGCCTGGAGTGCCTATACAGGGGGCCCCGAGACCCAGTACTTC. Its translation: CAWSAYTGGPETQYF.

This clonotype showed up just a few times. V gene TRBV5-1 combines with J gene TRBJ2-5; 10 bases line up with TRBD2. The V gene's germline CDR1 is SGHRS and CDR2 YFSETQ. V dropped 1 base and J dropped 5; count of bases not matched to a gene: 8. The CDR3 totals 16 residues. The CDR3 protein is CASSLTSGNYPETQYF. As DNA, the CDR3 is TGCGCCAGCAGCTTGACTAGCGGGAATTATCCGGAGACCCAGTACTTC.

The CDR3 reads CASSLRLPRSPLSYEQYF. The CDR3 coding sequence is TGTGCCAGCAGCTTGAGATTACCCCGCAGCCCACTCTCCTACGAGCAGTACTTC. The chain recombines TRBV5-5 with TRBJ2-7; D is ambiguous. The ends were cut back, 1 base at V and 0 bases at J, with 20 bases in the middle. Germline V gives CDR1 SGHKS, CDR2 YYEKEE (reference sequence). The CDR3 is 18 amino acids.

The table lists this clonotype with many counts. The chain joins TRBV9 to TRBJ2-5; tentative D call: TRBD1 (5 bases). This CDR3 contains 14 residues. Germline V gene data show CDR1 as SGDLS and CDR2 as YYNGEE. V lost 1 base and J 1 base, leaving 8 bases between the germline ends. The CDR3 coding sequence is TGTGCCAGCAGCGTAACAGGTGTCCAAGAGACCCAGTACTTC. This gives the protein CASSVTGVQETQYF. Full variable domain (remainder filled in from reference TRBV9 and TRBJ2-5): DSGVTQTPKHLITATGQRVTLRCSPRSGDLSVYWYQQSLDQGLQFLIQYYNGEERAKGNILERFSAQQFPDLHSELNLSSLELGDSALYFCASSVTGVQETQYFGPGTRLLVL.

This clonotype was picked up many times. V and J are TRBV12-3 or TRBV12-4 and TRBJ1-1; TRBD1 agrees at 9 bases. The CDR3 consists of 15 residues. Losses at the gene ends were 3 bases for V and 5 bases for J; bases not matched to a gene: 7. The CDR3 DNA is TGTGCCAGCAGTTTCTTCGGACAGGGGAATACTGAAGCTTTCTTT. Its protein product is CASSFFGQGNTEAFF.

This clonotype was counted a few times. This chain joins TRBV12-3 or TRBV12-4 and TRBJ1-2, with 7 bases identical to TRBD1. The CDR3 sequence is 15 residues long. The ends lost 7 bases at V and 4 bases at J; junction bases unmatched: 12. The CDR3 spells CASTLQGSESYGYTF. The CDR3 nucleotides read TGTGCCAGCACCCTACAGGGGTCGGAGAGCTATGGCTACACCTTC.

This clonotype has at least ten counts. The chain recombines TRBV6-2 or TRBV6-3 with TRBJ2-5, with a weak D call TRBD2 (5 bases). CDR1 is MNHEY, CDR2 SVGEGT, per germline. V gave up 5 bases and J gave up 5 bases, with 12 bases separating them. The CDR3 is 13 amino acids. The CDR3 DNA sequence: TGTGCCAGCAGTCGGGCTAGGAGGGAGACCCAGTACTTC. Amino acids: CASSRARRETQYF.

This clonotype was counted many times. This sequence joins TRBV28 and TRBJ1-2, with 11 positions matching TRBD1. The V gene end was trimmed by 3 bases and the J gene end by 5 bases; junction bases not matched to a gene: 2. The CDR3 sequence is 14 residues long. CDR1 is MDHEN, CDR2 SYDVKM, per germline. For the CDR3, the DNA is TGTGCCAGCAGTTTTGGACAGGGGGCGTATGGCTACACCTTC. Its protein is CASSFGQGAYGYTF.

About this clonotype itself: Given a much more abundant clone one base away, this may be a read error. This chain joins TRBV5-1 and TRBJ1-1, with a weak D call TRBD1 (5 bases). Germline V CDR1 and CDR2: SGHRS, YFSETQ. V gave up 0 bases and J gave up 4 bases, with 13 bases separating them. This CDR3 contains 15 residues. This CDR3 is CASSLVTAGGTEAFF. In DNA form, the CDR3 reads TGCGCCAGCAGCTTGGTCACGGCGGGGGGCACTGAAGCTTTCTTT.

This clonotype was found many times. This chain's CDR3 is CASSSKTENPIYGYTF. The CDR3 nucleotides are TGTGCCAGCAGCTCCAAGACCGAGAACCCTATCTATGGCTACACCTTC. V gene TRBV7-9 combines with J gene TRBJ1-2; D gene unclear. V was cut by 4 bases and J by 4 bases, with 19 bases left in between. This CDR3 is 16 amino acids long. CDR1 is SEHNR and CDR2 is FQNEAQ in the germline V gene (reference sequence).

This clonotype occurred many times. V usage is TRBV6-1 and J usage is TRBJ2-5, with 8 bases aligning to TRBD1. CDR3 size: 15 residues. Trimming removed 6 bases from V and 5 bases from J; junction bases left unmatched: 11. Germline lookup yields CDR1 MNHNS and CDR2 SASEGT. CDR3 amino acids: CASRLGQGAWETQYF. DNA of the CDR3: TGTGCCAGCAGACTCGGGCAGGGGGCGTGGGAGACCCAGTACTTC.

This clonotype was picked up many times. The chain carries TRBV11-2 and TRBJ2-7, with D perhaps matching TRBD1 (5 bases). The CDR3 runs to 14 residues. Trimming took off 3 bases at V and 7 bases at J, with 16 bases between the two ends. CDR1 SGHAT and CDR2 FQNNGV come from the germline V gene. Here the CDR3 DNA reads TGTGCCAGCAGCTTTCCCCTACAGGTAGTGGAGCAGTACTTC. It specifies CASSFPLQVVEQYF.

In its sample, this clonotype was seen many times. J is TRBJ2-2 and V is TRBV2, with D perhaps TRBD1 (6 bases). CDR3 length: 14 residues. Per the germline V gene, CDR1 is SNHLY and CDR2 is FYNNEI. The ends were cut back, 4 bases at V and 7 bases at J, with 13 bases in the middle. CDR3: CASSVTGSRGELFF. The CDR3, as DNA: TGTGCCAGCAGTGTAACAGGGTCTCGCGGGGAGCTGTTTTTT.